Presented here are 28 T cell receptor beta chains from one specimen sequenced in a study of early T cells in non-severe SARS-CoV-2 infection. TCRdb passed the 5' RACE reads through MiXCR, listing each CDR3 protein once. The table includes over 50,000 distinct CDR3 sequences, 8% to 9% detected once. Sequenced: whole blood. These receptors were obtained from an adult who was a healthcare worker with PCR-confirmed SARS-CoV-2 infection or an uninfected control (not recorded which).

This clonotype was found a few times. This chain connects TRBV7-2 to TRBJ2-3; 14 nucleotides match TRBD2. Germline loops: CDR1 SGHTA, CDR2 FQGNSA. The CDR3 has 17 amino acids. The trim removed 1 base at V and 7 bases at J, leaving 7 bases unmatched. This CDR3 is CASSLVGLAGAMHTQYF. The CDR3 nucleotides are TGTGCCAGCAGCTTAGTGGGACTAGCGGGGGCAATGCATACGCAGTATTTT.

This chain connects TRBV5-1 to TRBJ1-3; no firm D call. This CDR3 contains 15 residues. Trimming shortened V by 4 bases and J by 2 bases, and 13 bases separated the two germline ends. The germline gives CDR1 SGHRS, CDR2 YFSETQ. The DNA of the CDR3 is TGCGCCAGCAGCCCTGGGCATGGGGCTGGAAACACCATATATTTT. This translates into CASSPGHGAGNTIYF.

CDR3 in DNA: TGCGCCAGCAGCGAGGGACAGGGTGACGGAAACATTCAGTACTTC. Amino acids: CASSEGQGDGNIQYF. This chain links TRBV5-1 with TRBJ2-4, with 9 bases that match TRBD1. Looked up from germline, CDR1 is SGHRS and CDR2 is YFSETQ. The CDR3 spans 15 residues. After removal of 4 bases from V and 6 bases from J, the junction contained 8 bases not matched to a gene.

The rearrangement links TRBV11-3 to TRBJ2-2; maybe TRBD2 (7 bases). Per the germline V gene, CDR1 is SGHNT and CDR2 is YENEEA. Trimming cost V 5 bases and J 4 bases, with 11 bases left between them. The CDR3 contains 14 residues. The CDR3 DNA is TGTGCCAGCAGCGGGGGGGCCGTCACCGGGGAGCTGTTTTTT. It codes for CASSGGAVTGELFF.

This clonotype was counted at least ten times. J is TRBJ1-5 and V is TRBV6-1; the D is unclear. The CDR3 extends over 14 amino acids. The V and J ends lost 6 bases and 4 bases respectively, with 13 bases between them. Germline V lookup: CDR1 MNHNS, CDR2 SASEGT. The CDR3 here is CASRDLGRNQPQHF. The CDR3 region has the DNA TGTGCCAGCAGAGACCTAGGAAGGAATCAGCCCCAGCATTTT.

The chain links TRBV7-6 to TRBJ2-6, with 7 bases aligning to TRBD2. Germline V gives CDR1 SGHVS, CDR2 FNYEAQ. The junction had 15 bases not matched to a gene; V was cut back by 5 bases and J by 2 bases. The CDR3 covers 19 residues. The CDR3 region has the DNA TGTGCCAGCAGCCGAGGGAGGCCCAGGGAGGGAGCTGGGGCCAACGTCCTGACTTTC. Encoded protein: CASSRGRPREGAGANVLTF.

This clonotype came up many times. This chain joins TRBV7-9 and TRBJ1-1; D gene ambiguous. Trimming removed 4 bases from V and 0 bases from J, with 9 bases in between. CDR1 and CDR2 (germline): SEHNR, FQNEAQ (reference sequence). The CDR3 runs 14 residues. The CDR3 DNA follows: TGTGCCAGCAGCTCACAGCGATTGAACACTGAAGCTTTCTTT. It yields the protein CASSSQRLNTEAFF.

The sample holds many counts of this clonotype. The genes are TRBV12-3 or TRBV12-4 and TRBJ2-2, with D possibly being TRBD1 (6 bases). CDR3 length: 18 amino acids. Trimming stripped 6 bases from V and 6 bases from J, with 26 bases between. The CDR3 loop is CASSLGFSAGHRAGELFF. In DNA form, the CDR3 reads TGTGCCAGCAGCTTGGGGTTTTCTGCAGGGCACAGGGCCGGGGAGCTGTTTTTT.

This clonotype has more than one count but fewer than ten. The J gene is TRBJ2-2, the V gene TRBV19, with 9 positions matching TRBD1. Germline V gives CDR1 LNHDA, CDR2 SQIVND (reference sequence). Unmatched junction bases numbered 6, after V lost 6 bases and J lost 7 bases. The CDR3 extends over 14 amino acids. CDR3 DNA sequence: TGTGCCAGTAGGCAACAGGGGGCGAACGGGGAGCTGTTTTTT. Its translation: CASRQQGANGELFF.

In this sample, this clonotype turned up many times. The CDR3 region is CASSPPQGGNSPLHF. As DNA, the CDR3 is TGTGCCAGCAGTCCACCACAGGGCGGGAATTCACCCCTCCACTTT. The rearrangement links TRBV6-6 to TRBJ1-6, with D perhaps TRBD1 (6 bases). CDR1 is MNHNY and CDR2 is SVGAGI in the germline V gene (reference sequence). V was shortened by 5 bases and J by 7 bases, with 15 bases between the two germline ends. The CDR3 is made up of 15 amino acids.

The J gene is TRBJ1-2, the V gene TRBV28; D not resolved. Germline CDR1 and CDR2: MDHEN and SYDVKM. Trimming took 3 bases from V and 8 from J, leaving 10 bases between them. CDR3 size: 12 residues. The CDR3 here is CASSFPPWGYTF. In nucleotides, the CDR3 is TGTGCCAGCAGTTTCCCCCCGTGGGGCTACACCTTC.

This clonotype appeared many times. The chain combines TRBV6-1 with TRBJ2-3; TRBD1 is a possible D gene (8 bases). Trimming stripped 6 bases from V and 0 bases from J, with 16 bases between. The CDR3 totals 16 residues. Germline assignment: CDR1 MNHNS and CDR2 SASEGT. For the CDR3, the DNA is TGTGCCAGCAGACAGGGGGGCGGGGGCAGCACAGATACGCAGTATTTT. It codes for CASRQGGGGSTDTQYF.

This clonotype was counted only a few times. The chain employs TRBV6-2 or TRBV6-3 and TRBJ1-1, with unresolved D. The germline V gene encodes CDR1 MNHEY and CDR2 SVGEGT. This CDR3 contains 13 residues. Trimming shortened V by 7 bases and J by 6 bases, and 15 bases separated the two germline ends. In nucleotides, the CDR3 is TGTGCCAGCAATTTAAACTGGCGGGCTGAAGCTTTCTTT. Translated, it gives CASNLNWRAEAFF.

This clonotype was seen repeatedly, ten times or more. The chain links TRBV18 to TRBJ2-5, with TRBD1 matching 9 bases. V lost 2 bases and J lost 4; bases outside the gene matches: 11. Germline assignment: CDR1 KGHSH and CDR2 LQKENI. The CDR3 runs 17 residues. The CDR3 reads CASSPFPGQGGRETQYF. The CDR3 bases are TGTGCCAGCTCACCATTCCCGGGACAGGGAGGTAGAGAGACCCAGTACTTC.

This clonotype showed up many times. V usage is TRBV5-1 and J usage is TRBJ1-2; D may be TRBD1 (5 bases). Looked up from germline, CDR1 is SGHRS and CDR2 is YFSETQ. Trimming shortened V by 4 bases and J by 6 bases, and 16 bases separated the two germline ends. The CDR3 is made up of 14 amino acids. The CDR3 region has the DNA TGCGCCAGCAGCCCTGGGACCGGTGCGCATGGCTACACCTTC. Protein sequence: CASSPGTGAHGYTF.

The sample holds a few counts of this clonotype. The CDR3 nucleotides are TGTGCCAGCAGCTCCGACAGCTCCTACAATGAGCAGTTCTTC. Its translation: CASSSDSSYNEQFF. V usage is TRBV7-9 and J usage is TRBJ2-1; a possible D gene is TRBD1 (5 bases). Trimming removed 4 bases at V and 0 bases at J, with 7 bases between. The length of the CDR3 is 14 residues. The germline CDR1 and CDR2 sequences are SEHNR and FQNEAQ (reference sequence).

This clonotype was detected many times. The chain links TRBV6-5 to TRBJ2-3; 10 nucleotides agree with TRBD2. CDR3 size: 12 residues. Germline trimming cut 5 bases from V and 15 bases from J; bases unmatched to any gene: 8. CDR1 and CDR2 (germline): MNHEY, SVGAGI. The CDR3 coding sequence is TGTGCCAGCAGTCCGAGCGGGAGGGAGGAATATTTT. It translates to CASSPSGREEYF.

The chain couples TRBV20-1 to TRBJ1-3, with 9 bases that match TRBD1. V trimming: 6 bases; J trimming: 0 bases; junction bases outside the gene matches: 6. Per germline, CDR1 DFQATT and CDR2 SNEGSKA (reference sequence). The CDR3 length is 15 residues. DNA of the CDR3: TGCAGTGCGAGAAAACAGGGGGCCTCTGGAAACACCATATATTTT. This translates into CSARKQGASGNTIYF.

With respect to this clonotype: At one end the junction does not follow the germline gene, possibly because of a read error. The V call is TRBV20-1, the J call TRBJ2-1; 11 positions agree with TRBD2. This CDR3 contains 18 residues. Germline V gives CDR1 DFQATT, CDR2 SNEGSKA (reference sequence). The CDR3 bases are TGCAGTGCTAGAGCCCCGAGTGGGACTAGCGGCTACTACAATGTGCAGTTCTTC. Translating gives CSARAPSGTSGYYNVQFF.

The chain carries TRBV21-1 and TRBJ2-6. TRBV21-1 is shown as a pseudogene. This CDR3 is 14 amino acids long. DNA for the CDR3: TGTGCCAGCAGCAAACACTCTGGGGCCAACGTCCTGACTTTC. This codes for CASSKHSGANVLTF.

This clonotype has a handful of counts. The V gene is TRBV9, the J gene TRBJ2-7; TRBD1 matches 7 bases. The CDR3 runs to 13 residues. From germline, CDR1 is SGDLS and CDR2 YYNGEE. The V segment lost 3 bases and the J segment 4 bases; nucleotides outside the gene matches: 4. CDR3 bases: TGTGCCAGCAGCGGGGACAGAGAATACGAGCAGTACTTC. Protein sequence: CASSGDREYEQYF. Full variable domain (remainder filled in from reference TRBV9 and TRBJ2-7): DSGVTQTPKHLITATGQRVTLRCSPRSGDLSVYWYQQSLDQGLQFLIQYYNGEERAKGNILERFSAQQFPDLHSELNLSSLELGDSALYFCASSGDREYEQYFGPGTRLTVT.

This chain uses TRBV9 with TRBJ2-2; TRBD2 agrees at 9 bases. The V gene's germline CDR1 is SGDLS and CDR2 YYNGEE. Trimming cost V 0 bases and J 6 bases; bases outside gene matches: 6. The CDR3 covers 16 residues. CDR3 loop: CASSVESSGISGELFF. The DNA of the CDR3 is TGTGCCAGCAGCGTAGAGTCTAGCGGGATCTCCGGGGAGCTGTTTTTT.

This clonotype was counted a few times. The chain is built from TRBV12-3 or TRBV12-4 and TRBJ2-3; D gene unclear. The CDR3 spans 16 residues. V was cut by 3 bases and J by 0 bases, with 13 bases left in between. CDR3: CASSFDRIRSTDTQYF. The CDR3, as DNA: TGTGCCAGCAGTTTCGATCGCATCCGGAGCACAGATACGCAGTATTTT.

This clonotype showed up just a few times. This chain joins TRBV20-1 and TRBJ2-1; possibly TRBD1 for D (6 bases). The germline V and J ends were trimmed by 3 bases and 3 bases, with 18 bases remaining between them. CDR3 length equals 16 residues. Germline loops: CDR1 DFQATT, CDR2 SNEGSKA (reference sequence). Here the CDR3 DNA reads TGCAGTGCTAGGGGGGCGCTGGGGGCGGTCTACAATGAGCAGTTCTTC. Protein sequence: CSARGALGAVYNEQFF.

The gene calls are TRBV18 and TRBJ1-1; 7 nucleotides match TRBD1. V lost 2 bases to trimming and J lost 4 bases; unmatched junction nucleotides: 10. Germline CDR1 KGHSH, CDR2 LQKENI. The CDR3 loop spans 16 amino acids. CDR3 amino acids: CASSPTRTGATTEAFF. Here the CDR3 DNA reads TGTGCCAGCTCACCAACCCGTACAGGGGCTACCACTGAAGCTTTCTTT. Based on the CDR3 plus reference TRBV18 and TRBJ1-1, the full variable domain is NAGVMQNPRHLVRRRGQEARLRCSPMKGHSHVYWYRQLPEEGLKFMVYLQKENIIDESGMPKERFSAEFPKEGPSILRIQQVVRGDSAAYFCASSPTRTGATTEAFFGQGTRLTVV.

The genes are TRBV19 and TRBJ2-3; no clear D gene. Per the germline V gene, CDR1 is LNHDA and CDR2 is SQIVND (reference sequence). With 5 bases removed from V and 6 bases from J, the gap between germline ends came to 6 bases. The CDR3 is 11 amino acids. This CDR3 is CASSGHDTQYF. The CDR3 bases are TGTGCCAGTAGTGGGCACGATACGCAGTATTTT.

This clonotype was observed at least ten times. This chain joins TRBV27 and TRBJ1-6, with 9 bases matching TRBD1. CDR3 length equals 15 residues. In germline, CDR1 is MNHEY, CDR2 SMNVEV (reference sequence). The junction had 3 bases not matched to a gene; V was cut back by 1 base and J by 8 bases. CDR3 sequence (DNA): TGTGCCAGCAGTTTATGGACAGGGGATTATTCACCCCTCCACTTT. It encodes CASSLWTGDYSPLHF.

In this sample, this clonotype turned up a few times. V gene TRBV2 combines with J gene TRBJ2-4; D is undetermined. CDR3 length equals 16 residues. V was pared by 2 bases and J by 2 bases, with 13 bases between. CDR1 is SNHLY, CDR2 FYNNEI, per germline. This CDR3 reads CASSERTTVPKNIQYF. CDR3 DNA: TGTGCCAGCAGTGAAAGGACCACCGTCCCCAAAAACATTCAGTACTTC.